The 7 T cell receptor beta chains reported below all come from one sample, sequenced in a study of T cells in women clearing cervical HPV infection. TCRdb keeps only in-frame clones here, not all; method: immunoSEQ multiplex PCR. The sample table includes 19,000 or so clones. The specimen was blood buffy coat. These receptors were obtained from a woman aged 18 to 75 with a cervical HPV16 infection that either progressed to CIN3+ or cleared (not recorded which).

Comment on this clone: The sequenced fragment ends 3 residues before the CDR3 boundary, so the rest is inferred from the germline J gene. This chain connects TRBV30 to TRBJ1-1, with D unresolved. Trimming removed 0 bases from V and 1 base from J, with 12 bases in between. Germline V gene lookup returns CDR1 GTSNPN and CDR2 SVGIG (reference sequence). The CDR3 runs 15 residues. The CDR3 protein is CAWSVLRLRNTEAFF. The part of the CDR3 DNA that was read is TGTGCCTGGAGTGTACTGCGCCTGAGGAACACTGAA.

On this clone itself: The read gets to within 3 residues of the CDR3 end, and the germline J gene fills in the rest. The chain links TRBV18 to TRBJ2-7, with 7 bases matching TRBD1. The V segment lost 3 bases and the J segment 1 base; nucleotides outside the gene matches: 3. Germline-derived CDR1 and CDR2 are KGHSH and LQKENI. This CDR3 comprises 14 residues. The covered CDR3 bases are TGTGCCAGCTCACCCAAGGGACAGTCCTACGAG. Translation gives CASSPKGQSYE. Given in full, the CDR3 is CASSPKGQSYEQYF.

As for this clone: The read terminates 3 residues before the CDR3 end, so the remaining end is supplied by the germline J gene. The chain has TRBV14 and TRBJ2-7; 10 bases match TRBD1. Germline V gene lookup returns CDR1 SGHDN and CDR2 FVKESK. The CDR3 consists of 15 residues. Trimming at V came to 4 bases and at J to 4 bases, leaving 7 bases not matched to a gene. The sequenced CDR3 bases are TGTGCCAGCAGCCGACCCGGGACAGGGGCGTACGAG. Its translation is CASSRPGTGAYE. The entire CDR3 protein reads CASSRPGTGAYEQYF.

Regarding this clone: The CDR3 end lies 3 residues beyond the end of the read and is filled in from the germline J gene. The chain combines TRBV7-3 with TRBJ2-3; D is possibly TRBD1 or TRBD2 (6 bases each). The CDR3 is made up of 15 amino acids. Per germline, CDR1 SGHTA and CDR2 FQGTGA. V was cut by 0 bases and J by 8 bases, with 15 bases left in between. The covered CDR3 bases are TGTGCCAGCAGCTTAACAGGAGGGACATCGGGTACG. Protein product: CASSLTGGTSGT. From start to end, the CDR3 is CASSLTGGTSGTQYF.

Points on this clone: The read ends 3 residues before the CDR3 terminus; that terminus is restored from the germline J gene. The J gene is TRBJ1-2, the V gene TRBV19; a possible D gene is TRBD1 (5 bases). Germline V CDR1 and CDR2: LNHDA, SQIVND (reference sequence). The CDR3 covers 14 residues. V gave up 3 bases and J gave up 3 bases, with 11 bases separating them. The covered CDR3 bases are TGTGCCAGTAGTATGCCAGAGACAGACTATGGC. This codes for CASSMPETDYG. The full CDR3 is CASSMPETDYGYTF.

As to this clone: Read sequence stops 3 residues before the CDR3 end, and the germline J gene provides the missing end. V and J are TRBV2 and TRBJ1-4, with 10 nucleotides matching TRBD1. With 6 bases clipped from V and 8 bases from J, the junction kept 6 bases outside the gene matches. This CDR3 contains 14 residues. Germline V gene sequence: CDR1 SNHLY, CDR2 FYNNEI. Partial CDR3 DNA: TGTGCCAGCAGGATCGGGACAGGGGACGAAAAA. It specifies CASRIGTGDEK. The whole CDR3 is CASRIGTGDEKLFF.

Partial CDR3 DNA: TGTGCCAGCTCGACAGGGGGCTATAGTGGC. Translating gives CASSTGGYSG. Given in full, the CDR3 is CASSTGGYSGYTF. The chain combines TRBV2 with TRBJ1-2; TRBD1 agrees at 10 bases. The CDR3 end lies 3 residues beyond the end of the read and is filled in from the germline J gene. J gave up 7 bases and V 8 bases, and 7 bases lay outside the gene matches. Looked up from germline, CDR1 is SNHLY and CDR2 is FYNNEI. The CDR3 length is 13 residues.